The TCR beta chain under discussion was sequenced for a study of read filtering for tumor transcriptome and immune sequencing. Study information: The cohort had some 17 men and more than 13 women aged about 47 to 90, mean roughly 66 years.

This clonotype was picked up many times. The antigen is undetermined. This CDR3 region has 13 residues. The ends lost 6 bases at V and 6 bases at J; junction bases unmatched: 3. Germline V gives CDR1 SGHVS, CDR2 FNYEAQ. Broader study findings: RNA-seq captured clonotypes less deeply and reliably than IR-seq.

From around 0.4 ug of RNA, a library with molecular barcoded alpha/delta and beta/gamma adaptors was made. Using its own MiXCR run on the reads, TCRdb lists one record per CDR3 protein. The sample includes about 23,000 distinct CDR3 sequences, roughly 15% of them seen just once. The TCR sequence derives from a donor aged 40 or over with multiple myeloma. Sequencing was carried out using a population of CD138-negative cells sorted from bone marrow. The chain links TRBV7-6 to TRBJ2-1; 9 nucleotides match TRBD1. The CDR3 here is CASRGTGINEQFF. The DNA of the CDR3 is TGTGCCAGCAGAGGGACAGGGATCAATGAGCAGTTCTTC.